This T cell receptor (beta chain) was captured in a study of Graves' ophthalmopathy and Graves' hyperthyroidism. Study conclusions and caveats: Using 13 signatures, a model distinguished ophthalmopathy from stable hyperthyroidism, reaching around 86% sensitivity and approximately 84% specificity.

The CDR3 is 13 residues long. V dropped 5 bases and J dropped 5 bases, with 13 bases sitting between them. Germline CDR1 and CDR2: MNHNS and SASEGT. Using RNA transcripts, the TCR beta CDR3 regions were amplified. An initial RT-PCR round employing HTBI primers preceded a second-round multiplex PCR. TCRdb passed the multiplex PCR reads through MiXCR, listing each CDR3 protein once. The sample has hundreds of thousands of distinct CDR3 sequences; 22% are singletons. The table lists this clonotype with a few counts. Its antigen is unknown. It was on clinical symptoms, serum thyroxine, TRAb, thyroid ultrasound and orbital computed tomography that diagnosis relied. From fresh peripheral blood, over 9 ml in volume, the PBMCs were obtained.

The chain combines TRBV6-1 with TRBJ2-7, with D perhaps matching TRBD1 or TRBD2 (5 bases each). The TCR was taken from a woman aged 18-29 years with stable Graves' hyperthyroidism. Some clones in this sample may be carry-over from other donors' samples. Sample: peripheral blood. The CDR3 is CASSPRGRNEQYF. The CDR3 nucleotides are TGTGCCAGCAGTCCCCGGGGCCGGAACGAGCAGTACTTC.